The next 20 T cell receptor beta chains were all read from a single sample in a study of post-analysis software for immune sequencing data. General study findings and limits: Controls had lower frequencies than patients of five TRBV segments, which included TRBV5-6, TRBV5-1 and TRBV20-1.

TCR beta cDNA libraries had unique molecular identifiers. TCRdb re-analysed the PCR reads in MiXCR, keeping a single row per CDR3 protein. The repertoire holds about 540,000 distinct CDR3 sequences, with around a third as singletons. These receptors' antigens are unknown. The sample taken for sequencing was blood. The receptors shown here come from a girl aged 2-17 years with multiple sclerosis.

This clonotype was seen many times. The rearrangement links TRBV29-1 to TRBJ2-5; D uncertain. The ends were cut back, 4 bases at V and 1 base at J, with 7 bases in the middle. The CDR3 has 12 residues. CDR1 is SQVTM and CDR2 is ANQGSEA in the germline V gene. CDR3 region: CSVVVTQETQYF. The CDR3 bases are TGCAGCGTTGTGGTGACCCAAGAGACCCAGTACTTC. The variable domain in full, with the rest retrieved from reference TRBV29-1 and TRBJ2-5, is SAVISQKPSRDICQRGTSLTIQCQVDSQVTMMFWYRQQPGQSLTLIATANQGSEATYESGFVIDKFPISRPNLTFSTLTVSNMSPEDSSIYLCSVVVTQETQYFGPGTRLLVL.

This clonotype was seen just once. The rearrangement links TRBV20-1 to TRBJ1-2; the match to TRBD1 covers 9 bases. This CDR3 spans 15 amino acids. J lost 8 bases, V lost 0 bases, and 10 bases had no gene match. Germline CDR1 is DFQATT and CDR2 is SNEGSKA (reference sequence). The CDR3 region has the DNA TGCAGTGCTAGAGATCGCGGACAGGGGTGTGAGGGCTACACCTTC. Encoded protein: CSARDRGQGCEGYTF.

This clonotype came up a few times. The chain couples TRBV2 to TRBJ2-7, with 8 bases that match TRBD1. With 6 bases clipped from V and 3 bases from J, the junction kept 10 bases outside the gene matches. The CDR3 consists of 15 residues. Germline V gene lookup returns CDR1 SNHLY and CDR2 FYNNEI. The CDR3 region is CASSTDRGVNYEQYF. DNA for the CDR3: TGTGCCAGCAGCACCGACAGGGGCGTTAACTACGAGCAGTACTTC.

This clonotype was picked up a small number of times. The V and J genes are TRBV7-9 and TRBJ2-6, with 8 bases matching TRBD1. CDR3 size: 18 residues. The V and J ends lost 3 bases and 4 bases, in that order; junction bases with no gene match: 11. Germline CDR1 and CDR2: SEHNR and FQNEAQ (reference sequence). For the CDR3, the DNA is TGTGCCAGCAGCTTTAGACTTCAGGGGGCCTTGGGGGCCAACGTCCTGACTTTC. It yields the protein CASSFRLQGALGANVLTF. Drawing the rest from reference TRBV7-9 and TRBJ2-6, the complete variable domain is DTGVSQNPRHKITKRGQNVTFRCDPISEHNRLYWYRQTLGQGPEFLTYFQNEAQLEKSRLLSDRFSAERPKGSFSTLEIQRTEQGDSAMYLCASSFRLQGALGANVLTFGAGSRLTVL.

This clonotype has only one observation. This rearrangement joins TRBV3-1 to TRBJ2-5, with 7 bases matching TRBD1. Germline V gene lookup returns CDR1 LGHDT and CDR2 YNNKEL (reference sequence). The CDR3 loop spans 14 amino acids. J lost 5 bases, V lost 0 bases, and 3 bases had no gene match. The CDR3, as DNA: TGTGCCAGCAGCCAAGAGGACAGGACGGAGACCCAGTACTTC. Amino acids: CASSQEDRTETQYF.

The CDR3 loop reads CASSRLAGGPGMQYF. In DNA form, the CDR3 reads TGTGCCAGCAGCAGACTAGCGGGGGGGCCAGGTATGCAGTATTTT. This chain links TRBV5-6 with TRBJ2-3, with TRBD2 identical over 14 bases. J lost 11 bases, V lost 4 bases, and 9 bases had no gene match. Germline CDR1 and CDR2: SGHDT and YYEEEE. The CDR3 has 15 residues.

The V gene is TRBV3-1, the J gene TRBJ2-5; possible D gene TRBD1, 6 bases. Trimming left V 4 bases short and J 4 bases short, with 19 bases between. This CDR3 region has 16 residues. Germline V CDR1 and CDR2: LGHDT, YNNKEL (reference sequence). The CDR3 here is CASSPLQGYLRETQYF. In DNA form, the CDR3 reads TGTGCCAGCAGCCCGCTACAGGGTTATCTGCGAGAGACCCAGTACTTC.

The genes are TRBV20-1 and TRBJ2-7, with D uncertain. Germline V gene lookup returns CDR1 DFQATT and CDR2 SNEGSKA (reference sequence). The CDR3 is 14 amino acids. The V end lost 0 bases, the J end lost 3 bases, and 12 bases lay between the germline ends. DNA of the CDR3: TGCAGTGCTAGAGATCTCGCTCCCAACTACGAGCAGTACTTC. It yields the protein CSARDLAPNYEQYF.

The CDR3 DNA follows: TGCGCCAGCAGCCAAGATAATGGGGCCACACCAGATACGCAGTATTTT. This codes for CASSQDNGATPDTQYF. The chain carries TRBV4-1 and TRBJ2-3; perhaps TRBD1 as D (5 bases). The CDR3 contains 16 residues. V was trimmed by 0 bases and J by 4 bases, leaving 14 bases between them. Germline V lookup: CDR1 MGHRA, CDR2 YSYEKL.

The chain has TRBV28 and TRBJ1-2, with TRBD1 as a possible D gene (6 bases). The ends were cut back, 2 bases at V and 6 bases at J, with 10 bases in the middle. Germline V gives CDR1 MDHEN, CDR2 SYDVKM. This CDR3 contains 13 residues. The CDR3 DNA reads TGTGCCAGCAGTTTACCCAGGGGCCATGGCTACACCTTC. Translated, it gives CASSLPRGHGYTF.

The chain is built from TRBV4-1 and TRBJ1-6, with TRBD1 matching 11 bases. This CDR3 has 14 residues. Trimming removed 4 bases from V and 9 bases from J; junction bases left unmatched: 2. Germline CDR1 reads MGHRA; CDR2 reads YSYEKL. In DNA, the CDR3 is TGCGCCAGCAGCCGGACAGGGGGCTTTTCACCCCTCCACTTT. Protein: CASSRTGGFSPLHF.

This chain links TRBV20-1 with TRBJ1-2, with TRBD1 matching 10 bases. Looked up from germline, CDR1 is DFQATT and CDR2 is SNEGSKA (reference sequence). J gave up 8 bases and V 6 bases, and 12 bases lay outside the gene matches. The CDR3 has 14 residues. The CDR3 reads CSATSGTGVGGYTF. The CDR3 DNA is TGCAGTGCCACCTCCGGGACAGGGGTGGGAGGCTACACCTTC.

This clonotype was recorded a few times. The chain joins TRBV12-3 or TRBV12-4 to TRBJ2-1; D possibly matches TRBD1 or TRBD2 (5 bases each). The V end was cut by 6 bases, the J end by 5 bases, with 17 bases between. This CDR3 has 15 residues. CDR3: CASSPGVVGDNEQFF. For the CDR3, the DNA is TGTGCCAGCAGCCCTGGGGTTGTGGGGGACAATGAGCAGTTCTTC.

The V call is TRBV5-1, the J call TRBJ1-1, with D perhaps matching TRBD1 (5 bases). The CDR3 loop spans 14 amino acids. The V gene's germline CDR1 is SGHRS and CDR2 YFSETQ. The V gene lost 0 bases and the J gene lost 8 bases, with 14 bases spanning the gap. DNA of the CDR3: TGCGCCAGCAGCTTGGACCCAGGGAGCGAGGAAGCTTTCTTT. It is translated as CASSLDPGSEEAFF.

The chain uses TRBV5-1 and TRBJ2-1; D is tentatively TRBD1 or TRBD2 (5 bases each). Per the germline V gene, CDR1 is SGHRS and CDR2 is YFSETQ. The CDR3 spans 15 residues. V was trimmed by 1 base and J by 2 bases, leaving 10 bases between them. The CDR3 loop reads CASSLRRETYNEQFF. CDR3 nucleotide sequence: TGCGCCAGCAGCTTGCGCAGGGAGACCTACAATGAGCAGTTCTTC. The whole variable domain, filled in from reference TRBV5-1 and TRBJ2-1, reads KAGVTQTPRYLIKTRGQQVTLSCSPISGHRSVSWYQQTPGQGLQFLFEYFSETQRNKGNFPGRFSGRQFSNSRSEMNVSTLELGDSALYLCASSLRRETYNEQFFGPGTRLTVL.

V usage is TRBV20-1 and J usage is TRBJ2-1, with 7 positions matching TRBD2. Germline CDR1 reads DFQATT; CDR2 reads SNEGSKA (reference sequence). The length of the CDR3 is 14 residues. The DNA for the CDR3 is TGCAGCGTCGACGGGGGGAGTACCTACAATGAGCAGTTCTTC. Amino acids: CSVDGGSTYNEQFF.

V and J are TRBV7-9 and TRBJ1-5, with 7 bases fitting TRBD1. V lost 4 bases, J lost 6 bases, and 9 bases stayed unmatched. Germline-derived CDR1 and CDR2 are SEHNR and FQNEAQ (reference sequence). This CDR3 has 15 residues. CDR3 amino acids: CASSSDRQGGQPQHF. The CDR3 bases are TGTGCCAGCAGCTCGGATAGACAGGGAGGTCAGCCCCAGCATTTT.

This clonotype showed up just a few times. This chain links TRBV6-1 with TRBJ2-1; the D gene is possibly TRBD1 (5 bases). Per germline, CDR1 MNHNS and CDR2 SASEGT. The CDR3 spans 14 residues. V lost 4 bases and J lost 4, with 11 bases in between. The CDR3 loop is CASSAETVYNEQFF. CDR3 DNA: TGTGCCAGCAGTGCGGAGACAGTTTACAATGAGCAGTTCTTC.

For the CDR3, the DNA is TGTGCAGCCGGTTCCAGCGGTGAGGTGTCGGGGAAGCGCTATCAGCCCCAGCATTTT. Protein: CAAGSSGEVSGKRYQPQHF. This chain uses TRBV6-1 with TRBJ1-5, with D hard to call. Per the germline V gene, CDR1 is MNHNS and CDR2 is SASEGT. This CDR3 region has 19 residues.

This clonotype showed up just a few times. V gene TRBV11-2 combines with J gene TRBJ2-1; D unclear. Germline CDR1 and CDR2: SGHAT and FQNNGV. Trimming left V 2 bases short and J 10 bases short, with 6 bases between. This CDR3 comprises 11 residues. This CDR3 is CASSLFGEQFF. The CDR3 DNA reads TGTGCCAGCAGCTTATTTGGCGAGCAGTTCTTC.